This is a list of T cell receptor beta chains from one sample in a study of T cell changes during pregnancy in multiple sclerosis. The assay was immunoSEQ multiplex PCR, and TCRdb's table has in-frame clones only and misses some. Of fewer than 30,000 clones in the sample, 89% were seen once. The source was CD8+ T cells from peripheral blood mononuclear cells, collected in the second trimester of pregnancy. Receptor source: a female donor with multiple sclerosis, enrolled in a pregnancy study. The CDR3 runs from the conserved cysteine through the conserved F or W. A D gene is named only where the DNA matches it firmly. Not every row has a clone size; where given, it reads once, few, many or a size class.

d_call	v_call	clone_size	j_call	cdr3_length	cdr3_nt	cdr3_aa
TRBD1	TRBV29-1	.	TRBJ1-2	14	TGCAGCGTTGGACCCACAGGGGCGGACTATGGCTACACCTTC	CSVGPTGADYGYTF
TRBD2	TRBV7-9	.	TRBJ2-3	14	TGTGCCAGCAGCACCCCCACTGGGACTAGCGGTACCCCATTT	CASSTPTGTSGTPF
TRBD2	TRBV5-4	.	TRBJ2-1	16	TGTGCCAGCAGCTTGGTGAAAAGCGGGGGGGACAATGAGCAGTTCTTC	CASSLVKSGGDNEQFF
TRBD1	TRBV28	.	TRBJ1-1	13	TGTGCCAGCAGCATCACAGGGGGCGGTGAAGCTTTCTTT	CASSITGGGEAFF
TRBD2	TRBV27	.	TRBJ2-7	15	TGTGCCAGCAGTCCATGGACTAGCGTGGCGCCCGAGCAGTACTTC	CASSPWTSVAPEQYF
TRBD2	TRBV4-3	.	TRBJ2-1	14	TGCGCCAGCAGCCCCCGACTAGCCCAAAATGAGCAGTTCTTC	CASSPRLAQNEQFF
.	TRBV5-1	.	TRBJ1-1	15	TGCGCCAGCAGCGGATCAGGGGTGCTGAACACTGAAGCTTTCTTT	CASSGSGVLNTEAFF
TRBD1	TRBV6-1	.	TRBJ1-5	17	TGTGCCAGCAGTGAAAGTCCGGGCAGGGGGTGGCTCCAGCCCCAGCATTTT	CASSESPGRGWLQPQHF
.	TRBV28	.	TRBJ2-2	14	TGTGCCAGCAGTTTGGGCAGCAACACCGGGGAGCTGTTTTTT	CASSLGSNTGELFF
.	TRBV6-1	.	TRBJ2-7	16	TGTGCCAGCAGTGATCGCCTCAGAGGATATCCCTACGAGCAGTACTTC	CASSDRLRGYPYEQYF
.	TRBV5-1	.	TRBJ2-3	14	TGCGCCAGCAGCTCTTCCGAGAGGGGAGGTACGCAGTATTTT	CASSSSERGGTQYF
.	TRBV9	.	TRBJ2-1	17	TGTGCCAGCAGCGTAGGTAAGGGAGTGGGGTCTCTGGATGAGCAGTTCTTC	CASSVGKGVGSLDEQFF
.	TRBV7-9	.	TRBJ1-3	15	TGTGCCAGCAATAGGGACACTTGCTCTGGAAACACCATATATTTT	CASNRDTCSGNTIYF
.	TRBV2	.	TRBJ2-7	12	TGTGCCAGCAGGGGGCGTCCCTACGAGCAGTACTTC	CASRGRPYEQYF
.	TRBV2	.	TRBJ2-2	16	TGTGCCAGCAGTGGGATGCGGGACAGCTACACCGGGGAGCTGTTTTTT	CASSGMRDSYTGELFF
.	TRBV7-8	.	TRBJ2-7	14	TGTGCCAGCAGCCTCGGGGTTTTTGCCTACGAGCAGTACTTC	CASSLGVFAYEQYF
.	TRBV29-1	few	TRBJ1-1	13	TGCAGCGTAACGGCAGGTGAGGGCACTGAAGCTTTCTTT	CSVTAGEGTEAFF
TRBD1	TRBV2	.	TRBJ2-2	17	TGTGCCAGCAGCTTATGGACAGGGGGGCCGAACACCGGGGAGCTGTTTTTT	CASSLWTGGPNTGELFF
.	TRBV5-1	.	TRBJ1-2	15	TGCGCCAGCAGCTTGGATGGGCAGGCCCTCTATGGCTACACCTTC	CASSLDGQALYGYTF
.	TRBV30	.	TRBJ1-4	13	TGTGCCTGGAGATCCGTGTATGATGAAAAACTGTTTTTT	CAWRSVYDEKLFF
.	TRBV6-5	.	TRBJ1-1	14	TGTGCCAGCAGTTACACCACAGAGAACACTGAAGCTTTCTTT	CASSYTTENTEAFF
TRBD1	TRBV10-3	once	TRBJ2-7	15	TGTGCCATCAGTGAAACCGGGACAGGGGGCTGGGAGCAGTACTTC	CAISETGTGGWEQYF